This T cell receptor (beta chain) was profiled in a study of identical twins. Broader study findings: Models underestimated how often monozygotic twins shared out-of-frame TCR alpha. Whereas memory repertoires showed no such difference, abundant cord blood beta clonotypes carried fewer insertions.

CDR3 length: 14 residues. The germline V gene encodes CDR1 MDHEN and CDR2 SYDVKM. V lost 5 bases and J lost 4, with 15 bases in between. Template switching supplied a universal primer site; unique molecular identifiers were carried on the cDNA. TCRdb re-called the 5' RACE reads through MiXCR, storing one row per CDR3 protein. The sample has 1.5 million to 2 million distinct CDR3 sequences, more than 30% seen once. For this clonotype: Its target is not known.

Healthy Caucasians were all of the donors. Sequencing was carried out using cord blood. The origin of this receptor is a newborn girl in good health. The chain joins TRBV28 to TRBJ2-7; no clear D gene. In DNA, the CDR3 is TGTGCCAGCAGTGATCCTGACGTCCGATACGAGCAGTACTTC. Translated, it gives CASSDPDVRYEQYF. The complete variable domain, with remaining parts taken from reference TRBV28 and TRBJ2-7, reads DVKVTQSSRYLVKRTGEKVFLECVQDMDHENMFWYRQDPGLGLRLIYFSYDVKMKEKGDIPEGYSVSREKKERFSLILESASTNQTSMYLCASSDPDVRYEQYFGPGTRLTVT.